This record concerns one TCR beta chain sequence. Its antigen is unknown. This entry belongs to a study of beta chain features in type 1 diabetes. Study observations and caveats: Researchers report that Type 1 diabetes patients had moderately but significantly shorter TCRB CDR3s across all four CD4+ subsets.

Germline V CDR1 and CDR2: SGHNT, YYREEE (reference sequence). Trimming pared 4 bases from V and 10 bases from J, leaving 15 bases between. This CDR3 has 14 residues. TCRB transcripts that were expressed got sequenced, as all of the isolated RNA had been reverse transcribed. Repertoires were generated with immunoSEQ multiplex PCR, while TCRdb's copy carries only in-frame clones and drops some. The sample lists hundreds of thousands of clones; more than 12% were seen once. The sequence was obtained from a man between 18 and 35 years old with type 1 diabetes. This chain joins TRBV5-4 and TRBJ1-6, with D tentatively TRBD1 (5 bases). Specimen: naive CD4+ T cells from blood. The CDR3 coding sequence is TGTGCCAGCAGCGTAGGGGCGATGGGATCACCCCTCCACTTT. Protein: CASSVGAMGSPLHF.